Presented here are 23 T cell receptor beta chains from one specimen sequenced in a study of blood T cell repertoires in COVID-19. Sequencing was performed with immunoSEQ multiplex PCR; in TCRdb, only in-frame clones are kept and a portion is missing. The repertoire holds 120,000 to 150,000 clones, roughly 90% seen once, with more than 2% in the top ten. The material sequenced was peripheral blood. These receptors were taken from a human donor with COVID-19, enrolled during active disease. The donor label of this sample is uncertain.

The J gene is TRBJ1-6, the V gene TRBV6-5, with 8 bases identical to TRBD1. Per the germline V gene, CDR1 is MNHEY and CDR2 is SVGAGI. The CDR3 consists of 15 residues. V lost 2 bases and J lost 10; bases outside the gene matches: 7. The CDR3 spells CASSYVGQGASPLHF. The CDR3 bases are TGTGCCAGCAGTTACGTCGGGCAGGGGGCATCACCCCTCCACTTT.

The V call is TRBV9, the J call TRBJ2-1, with TRBD1 matching over 10 bases. Trimming took 2 bases from V and 9 from J; bases not matched to a gene: 8. The CDR3 totals 15 residues. The germline CDR1 and CDR2 sequences are SGDLS and YYNGEE. The CDR3 protein is CASSVQGQGVTEQFF. The CDR3 nucleotides read TGTGCCAGCAGCGTTCAAGGACAGGGGGTTACTGAGCAGTTCTTC.

This rearrangement joins TRBV7-8 to TRBJ2-7; 8 bases align to TRBD1. Germline CDR1 reads SGHVS; CDR2 reads FQNEAQ. The CDR3 is 14 residues long. V dropped 5 bases and J dropped 1; count of bases not matched to a gene: 4. This chain's CDR3 is CASSIGTGSYEQYF. The CDR3 DNA follows: TGTGCCAGCAGCATAGGGACAGGTTCCTACGAGCAGTACTTC.

This chain links TRBV9 with TRBJ1-2; 7 bases fit TRBD1. Germline CDR1 is SGDLS and CDR2 is YYNGEE. The CDR3 runs 15 residues. The ends lost 2 bases at V and 8 bases at J; junction bases unmatched: 12. The DNA of the CDR3 is TGTGCCAGCAGCGTCGAGACAGGGTCCTCTAGGGGCTACACCTTC. Its translation: CASSVETGSSRGYTF. The full variable domain, with the rest looked up from reference TRBV9 and TRBJ1-2, is DSGVTQTPKHLITATGQRVTLRCSPRSGDLSVYWYQQSLDQGLQFLIQYYNGEERAKGNILERFSAQQFPDLHSELNLSSLELGDSALYFCASSVETGSSRGYTFGSGTRLTVV.

The chain couples TRBV9 to TRBJ2-7, with 7 bases aligning to TRBD2. Germline V gene sequence: CDR1 SGDLS, CDR2 YYNGEE. This CDR3 comprises 15 residues. V shed 0 bases, J shed 2 bases, and the junction held 5 bases outside the gene matches. CDR3 bases: TGTGCCAGCAGCGTAGGAGGCGGGGGAGCCTACGAGCAGTACTTC. Its protein product is CASSVGGGGAYEQYF.

The chain uses TRBV2 and TRBJ2-5; 8 bases are a match to TRBD1. This CDR3 spans 17 amino acids. Trimming removed 0 bases from V and 1 base from J; junction bases left unmatched: 7. Germline V lookup: CDR1 SNHLY, CDR2 FYNNEI. The CDR3, as DNA: TGTGCCAGCAGTGAAGCTTCGGGACAGGAACTCCAAGAGACCCAGTACTTC. Translating gives CASSEASGQELQETQYF.

This rearrangement joins TRBV6-5 to TRBJ1-2; D perhaps matches TRBD1 (6 bases). The CDR3 contains 16 residues. V was trimmed by 0 bases and J by 4 bases, leaving 15 bases between them. CDR1 and CDR2 (germline): MNHEY, SVGAGI. The CDR3 nucleotides read TGTGCCAGCAGTTACTCCTGGGACATCCTAGGCTATGGCTACACCTTC. Its translation is CASSYSWDILGYGYTF.

This chain connects TRBV11-3 to TRBJ2-7, with 10 bases fitting TRBD1. Germline V gene data show CDR1 as SGHNT and CDR2 as YENEEA. Losses at the gene ends were 5 bases for V and 2 bases for J; bases not matched to a gene: 6. The CDR3 extends over 15 amino acids. The CDR3 protein is CASSPTGTGAYEQYF. The CDR3, as DNA: TGTGCCAGCAGCCCAACCGGGACAGGGGCCTACGAGCAGTACTTC.

The V and J genes are TRBV5-6 and TRBJ2-3, with D unresolved. The CDR3 extends over 15 amino acids. Germline V gene data show CDR1 as SGHDT and CDR2 as YYEEEE. Deletions cut 0 bases from V and 4 bases from J, with 12 bases between. CDR3 in amino acids: CASSLDLKMADTQYF. The DNA for the CDR3 is TGTGCCAGCAGCTTGGACTTGAAGATGGCAGATACGCAGTATTTT. The entire variable domain, with the rest obtained from reference TRBV5-6 and TRBJ2-3, is as follows: DAGVTQSPTHLIKTRGQQVTLRCSPKSGHDTVSWYQQALGQGPQFIFQYYEEEERQRGNFPDRFSGHQFPNYSSELNVNALLLGDSALYLCASSLDLKMADTQYFGPGTRLTVL.

The table lists this clone with a few counts. Relative to the germline gene, one junction end is altered; a read error may explain this. This chain connects TRBV7-9 to TRBJ2-1, with TRBD2 as a possible D gene (6 bases). Germline loops: CDR1 SEHNR, CDR2 FQNEAQ (reference sequence). The CDR3 sequence is 13 residues long. The CDR3 coding sequence is TGTGCCAGCAGCCAGCAGGTGTGGGGGGACCAGATCTTC. It yields the protein CASSQQVWGDQIF.

The chain joins TRBV12-3 or TRBV12-4 to TRBJ1-5, with D uncertain. The CDR3 totals 13 residues. V lost 3 bases, J lost 7 bases, and 10 bases lay in between. The CDR3 nucleotides read TGTGCCAGCAGTTTCTCAGGTCAACAGCCCCAGCATTTT. Protein product: CASSFSGQQPQHF.

The chain recombines TRBV3-1 (or the pseudogene TRBV3-2) with TRBJ2-7; TRBD2 matches at 9 bases. This CDR3 is built from 16 residues. With V trimmed by 0 bases and J by 6 bases, 9 bases remained unmatched. Germline V gene data show CDR1 as LGHDT and CDR2 as YNNKEL (reference sequence). This chain's CDR3 is CASSQEGVASGAEQYF. In DNA form, the CDR3 reads TGTGCCAGCAGCCAAGAGGGGGTGGCTAGCGGGGCCGAGCAGTACTTC.

The chain joins TRBV6-5 to TRBJ1-2; D gene uncertain. V was clipped by 8 bases and J by 4 bases, with 20 bases between them. The CDR3 spans 15 residues. Looked up from germline, CDR1 is MNHEY and CDR2 is SVGAGI. CDR3 amino acids: CASANDNSHLYGYTF. The CDR3 DNA reads TGTGCCAGCGCGAATGACAACAGCCACCTCTATGGCTACACCTTC.

The chain carries TRBV2 and TRBJ1-1, with D possibly matching TRBD1 (5 bases). CDR1 is SNHLY, CDR2 FYNNEI, per germline. CDR3 size: 13 residues. Trimming removed 7 bases from V and 5 bases from J, with 14 bases in between. The DNA for the CDR3 is TGTGCCAGCACCCCCTGGGGGGAAACTGAAGCTTTCTTT. Protein sequence: CASTPWGETEAFF.

This clone was detected once. This chain links TRBV7-9 with TRBJ2-1; D may be TRBD2 (6 bases). Germline CDR1 SEHNR, CDR2 FQNEAQ (reference sequence). This CDR3 is built from 14 residues. V gave up 5 bases and J gave up 1 base, with 9 bases separating them. Here the CDR3 reads CASSPGTSYNEQFF. For the CDR3, the DNA is TGTGCCAGCAGCCCCGGGACTTCCTACAATGAGCAGTTCTTC.

A remark on this clone: Other DNA sequences from this sample encode an identical CDR3 as well. The chain carries TRBV5-1 and TRBJ1-2, with D perhaps matching TRBD1 (5 bases). CDR3 length: 15 residues. Germline V gives CDR1 SGHRS, CDR2 YFSETQ. Trimming took 1 base from V and 3 from J, leaving 13 bases between them. CDR3: CASSLLGQRDYGYTF. The CDR3 DNA follows: TGCGCCAGCAGCTTGTTGGGGCAGCGGGACTATGGCTACACCTTC.

The gene calls are TRBV2 and TRBJ1-1; D is perhaps TRBD1 (5 bases). Germline CDR1 is SNHLY and CDR2 is FYNNEI. CDR3 length equals 12 residues. Trimming took 11 bases from V and 1 from J, leaving 11 bases between them. As DNA, the CDR3 is TGTGCCGTCGCACAGGCGAACACTGAAGCTTTCTTT. Protein: CAVAQANTEAFF.

The chain has TRBV5-1 and TRBJ2-2, with TRBD2 as a possible D gene (6 bases). The CDR3 totals 16 residues. V dropped 3 bases and J dropped 2 bases, with 14 bases sitting between them. The germline gives CDR1 SGHRS, CDR2 YFSETQ. CDR3 bases: TGCGCCAGCAGCTCCGATCGCGGGGTAAACACCGGGGAGCTGTTTTTT. Amino acids: CASSSDRGVNTGELFF. The full variable domain, its missing parts supplied by reference TRBV5-1 and TRBJ2-2, is KAGVTQTPRYLIKTRGQQVTLSCSPISGHRSVSWYQQTPGQGLQFLFEYFSETQRNKGNFPGRFSGRQFSNSRSEMNVSTLELGDSALYLCASSSDRGVNTGELFFGEGSRLTVL.

V usage is TRBV28 and J usage is TRBJ2-1; 9 bases agree with TRBD2. Looked up from germline, CDR1 is MDHEN and CDR2 is SYDVKM. J lost 13 bases, V lost 6 bases, and 13 bases had no gene match. This CDR3 spans 14 amino acids. CDR3 region: CASSPSLAGNYQFF. DNA of the CDR3: TGTGCCAGCAGCCCATCTCTAGCGGGAAATTATCAGTTCTTC.

J is TRBJ1-5 and V is TRBV7-2, with a tentative D call TRBD1 (6 bases). V lost 5 bases, J lost 5 bases, and 10 bases lay in between. This CDR3 has 13 amino acids. Germline values: CDR1 SGHTA, CDR2 FQGNSA. CDR3 amino acids: CASSRQEDQPQHF. For the CDR3, the DNA is TGTGCCAGCAGCAGACAGGAGGATCAGCCCCAGCATTTT.

The chain is built from TRBV18 and TRBJ1-3, with D maybe TRBD1 (5 bases). Trimming pared 3 bases from V and 2 bases from J, leaving 8 bases between. In germline, CDR1 is KGHSH, CDR2 LQKENI. This CDR3 spans 14 amino acids. In nucleotides, the CDR3 is TGTGCCAGCTCACCCCAGGGTGCTGGAAACACCATATATTTT. Translating it yields CASSPQGAGNTIYF.

The CDR3 loop reads CASSLGLQGYTEAFF. The DNA of the CDR3 is TGCGCCAGCAGCTTGGGATTACAGGGTTACACTGAAGCTTTCTTT. The chain joins TRBV5-1 to TRBJ1-1, with D possibly matching TRBD1 (6 bases). Germline CDR1 and CDR2: SGHRS and YFSETQ. Trimming removed 0 bases at V and 3 bases at J, with 12 bases between. This CDR3 comprises 15 residues. Complete variable domain (other parts from reference TRBV5-1 and TRBJ1-1): KAGVTQTPRYLIKTRGQQVTLSCSPISGHRSVSWYQQTPGQGLQFLFEYFSETQRNKGNFPGRFSGRQFSNSRSEMNVSTLELGDSALYLCASSLGLQGYTEAFFGQGTRLTVV.

V gene TRBV29-1 combines with J gene TRBJ1-2; D gene ambiguous. V lost 4 bases, J lost 8 bases, and 11 bases lay in between. CDR1 is SQVTM and CDR2 is ANQGSEA in the germline V gene. The CDR3 loop spans 11 amino acids. This CDR3 reads CSVVDGGGYTF. In nucleotides, the CDR3 is TGCAGCGTTGTCGACGGCGGGGGCTACACCTTC.